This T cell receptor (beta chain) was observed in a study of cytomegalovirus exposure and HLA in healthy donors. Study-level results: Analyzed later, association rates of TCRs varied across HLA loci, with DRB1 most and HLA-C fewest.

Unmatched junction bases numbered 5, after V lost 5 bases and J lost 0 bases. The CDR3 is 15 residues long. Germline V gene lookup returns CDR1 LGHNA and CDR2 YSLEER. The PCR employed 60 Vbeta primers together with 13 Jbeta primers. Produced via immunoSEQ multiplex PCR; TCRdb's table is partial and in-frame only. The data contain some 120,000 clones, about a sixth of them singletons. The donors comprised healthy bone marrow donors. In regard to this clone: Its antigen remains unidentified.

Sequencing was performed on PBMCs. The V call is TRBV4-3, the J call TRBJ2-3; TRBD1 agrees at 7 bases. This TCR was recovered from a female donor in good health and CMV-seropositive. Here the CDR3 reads CASSGHRGSTDTQYF. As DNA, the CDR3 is TGCGCCAGCAGCGGTCACAGGGGTAGCACAGATACGCAGTATTTT.